The TCR beta chain under discussion was sequenced for a study of T cell clonotyping in hematopoietic cell transplantation. General study points: Pathologically expanded recipient clonotypes increased progressively from day 30 to day 180 as diversity fell. Few recipient clonotypes overlapped donors; over 95% were de novo at given depth.

Sample time point: recipient sample about 28 days before transplant, after cytoreduction. This table comes from immunoSEQ multiplex PCR, and its TCRdb copy is limited to in-frame clones, with some not included. The table records about 45,000 clones, 82% of them present only once. CDR3 length: 17 amino acids. Germline V lookup: CDR1 SSHAT, CDR2 FNYEAQ (reference sequence). This clone was seen a handful of times. The antigen remains undetermined. The junction does not match germline at one end; this may be a read error. The sequences come from peripheral blood mononuclear cells, collected before stem cell transplant. This TCR was recovered from a man aged 60-69 years with myelodysplastic syndrome. Some clones in this sample may be carry-over from other donors' samples. This chain links TRBV7-7 with TRBJ1-6; perhaps TRBD1 as D (6 bases). In nucleotides, the CDR3 is TGTGCTAGCAGCGAACGGGACAAACTAGGGGATAATTCACCCCTCCACTTT. It is translated as CASSERDKLGDNSPLHF.